The sequence of this T cell receptor beta chain was determined in a study of cytomegalovirus exposure and HLA in healthy donors. Deletions cut 6 bases from V and 4 bases from J, with 12 bases between. Germline values: CDR1 MNHEY, CDR2 SMNVEV (reference sequence). This CDR3 region has 13 residues. Generated by immunoSEQ multiplex PCR, the TCRdb table keeps only in-frame clones and is missing some. The data contain under 400,000 clones, approximately 88% of them seen just once; the ten biggest clones take up over 0.9%. The sequenced sample consisted of PBMCs. This sequence was found in a man aged 25 to 45 in good health and CMV-seronegative. J is TRBJ1-2 and V is TRBV27; D ambiguous. CDR3 protein: CASRSNRGYGYTF. Here the CDR3 DNA reads TGTGCCAGCAGGTCCAATCGGGGCTATGGCTACACCTTC.